This T cell receptor beta chain comes out of a study of T cells after yellow fever vaccination. Study conclusions and caveats: Clonotypes shared by both compartments, CD4 and CD8, made up a small share. Most primary-vaccination clones recurred post-booster (approximately 96% CD4, 88% CD8). Faster peaking, at day 5 versus 15, marked a secondary response that was weaker.

Details on this clonotype: Its antigen is unknown.

Template-switching 5'RACE yielded the TCR cDNA; a universal primer site and UMIs were added in the process. A single record per CDR3 protein comes from TCRdb applying MiXCR to the 5' RACE reads. The sample has 450,000 to 550,000 distinct CDR3 sequences; 20% to 25% are singletons. Germline V CDR1 and CDR2: SNHLY, FYNNEI. The CDR3 has 13 residues. V lost 2 bases, J lost 2 bases, and 7 bases lay in between. The rearrangement uses TRBV2 and TRBJ2-7; no firm D call. The material was PBMCs, obtained approximately 22 days after the first yellow fever vaccination. The receptor comes from a man aged 18 to 35 who received the YFV17D yellow fever vaccine. The CDR3 protein is CASSEQVAYEQYF. In DNA, the CDR3 is TGTGCCAGCAGTGAACAGGTCGCCTACGAGCAGTACTTC.